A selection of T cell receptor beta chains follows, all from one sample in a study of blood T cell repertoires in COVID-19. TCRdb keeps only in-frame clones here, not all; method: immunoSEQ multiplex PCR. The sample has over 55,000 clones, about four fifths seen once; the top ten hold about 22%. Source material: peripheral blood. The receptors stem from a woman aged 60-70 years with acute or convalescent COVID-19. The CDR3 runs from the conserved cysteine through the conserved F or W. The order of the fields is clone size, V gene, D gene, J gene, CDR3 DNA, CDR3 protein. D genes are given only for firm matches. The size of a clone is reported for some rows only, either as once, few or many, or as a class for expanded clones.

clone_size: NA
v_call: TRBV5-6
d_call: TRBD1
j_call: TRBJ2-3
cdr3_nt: TGTGCCAGCAGCAGACAGGGGGTCACAGATACGCAGTATTTT
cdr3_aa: CASSRQGVTDTQYF

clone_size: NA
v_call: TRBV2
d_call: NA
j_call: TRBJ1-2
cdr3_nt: TGTGCCACCCGGGGGACCAACTATGGCTACACCTTC
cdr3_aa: CATRGTNYGYTF

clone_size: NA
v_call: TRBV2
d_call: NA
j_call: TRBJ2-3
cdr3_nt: TGTGCCAGCGCAGAATGGTTATCTAGCACAGATACGCAGTATTTT
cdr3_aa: CASAEWLSSTDTQYF

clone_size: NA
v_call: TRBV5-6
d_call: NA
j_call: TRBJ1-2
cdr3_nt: TGTGCCAGCAGCTTCCGGACAGCTGATGGCTACACCTTC
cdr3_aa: CASSFRTADGYTF

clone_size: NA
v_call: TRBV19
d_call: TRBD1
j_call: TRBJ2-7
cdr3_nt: TGTGCCAGTAGTATGGGGACAGGCCTCTACGAGCAGTACTTC
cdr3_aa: CASSMGTGLYEQYF

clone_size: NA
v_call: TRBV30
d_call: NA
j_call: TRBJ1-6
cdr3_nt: TGTGCCTGGAGTAAAGCTGACAGTAGTTTGTCGAGCTCCTATAATTCACCCCTCCACTTT
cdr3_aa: CAWSKADSSLSSSYNSPLHF

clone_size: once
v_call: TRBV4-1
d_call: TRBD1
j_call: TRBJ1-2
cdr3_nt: TGCGCCAGCAGCCCTCTCCCGGGACAGGCAATAAGTGGCTACACCTTC
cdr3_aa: CASSPLPGQAISGYTF

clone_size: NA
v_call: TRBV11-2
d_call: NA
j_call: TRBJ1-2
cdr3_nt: TGTGCCAGCAGCCCGACACCGAGCTATGGCTACACCTTC
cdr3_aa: CASSPTPSYGYTF

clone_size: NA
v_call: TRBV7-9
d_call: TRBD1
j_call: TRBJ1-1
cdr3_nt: TGTGCCAGCAGCTCCCTTGGGACAGGGTTGAACACTGAAGCTTTCTTT
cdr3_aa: CASSSLGTGLNTEAFF

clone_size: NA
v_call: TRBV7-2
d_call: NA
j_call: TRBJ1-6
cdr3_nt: TGTGCCAGCAGCTTAGAAATCTATTCACCCCTCCACTTT
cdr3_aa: CASSLEIYSPLHF

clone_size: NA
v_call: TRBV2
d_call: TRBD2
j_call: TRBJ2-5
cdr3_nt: TGTGCCAGCAGTGATTTGGGCGATGGCGGGGGGGGAGAGACCCAGTACTTC
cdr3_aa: CASSDLGDGGGGETQYF

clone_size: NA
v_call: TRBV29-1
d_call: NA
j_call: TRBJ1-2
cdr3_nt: TGCAGCGTTGAAGATCTCTATGGCTACACCTTC
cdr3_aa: CSVEDLYGYTF

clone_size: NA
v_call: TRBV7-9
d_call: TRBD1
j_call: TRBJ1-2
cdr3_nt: TGTGCCAGCAGCTCGACAGGGAGGTCCTACGGCTATGGCTACACCTTC
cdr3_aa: CASSSTGRSYGYGYTF

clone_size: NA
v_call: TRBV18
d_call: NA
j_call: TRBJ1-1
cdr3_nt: TGTGCCAGCTCACCACAGGCCAGGGGCCTGAACACTGAAGCTTTCTTT
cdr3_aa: CASSPQARGLNTEAFF

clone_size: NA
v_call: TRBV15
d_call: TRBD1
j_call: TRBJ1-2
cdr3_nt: TGTGCCACCAGCAGGGACAGGGTTAACTATGGCTACACCTTC
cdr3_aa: CATSRDRVNYGYTF

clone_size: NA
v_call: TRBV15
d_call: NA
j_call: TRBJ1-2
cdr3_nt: TGTGCCACCAGCAGAGTTAACCCAGACTATGGCTACACCTTC
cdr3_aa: CATSRVNPDYGYTF

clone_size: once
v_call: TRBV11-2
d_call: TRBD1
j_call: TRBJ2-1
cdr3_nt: TGTGCCAGCAGCTCGAACAGGGGGCGACATGAGCAGTTCTTC
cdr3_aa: CASSSNRGRHEQFF

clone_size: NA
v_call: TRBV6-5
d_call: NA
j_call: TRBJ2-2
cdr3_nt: TGTGCCAGCAGCCAGAGGATTACCGGGGAGCTGTTTTTT
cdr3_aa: CASSQRITGELFF

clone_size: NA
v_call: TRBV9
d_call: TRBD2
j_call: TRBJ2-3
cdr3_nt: TGTGCCAGCAGCACTAGCGGAAGCACAGATACGCAGTATTTT
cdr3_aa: CASSTSGSTDTQYF

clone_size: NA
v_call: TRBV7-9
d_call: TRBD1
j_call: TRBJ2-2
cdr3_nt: TGTGCCAGCAGCTCCACTACGACAGGGCCCACCGGGGAGCTGTTTTTT
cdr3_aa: CASSSTTTGPTGELFF

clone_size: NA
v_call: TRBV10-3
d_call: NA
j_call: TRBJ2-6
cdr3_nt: TGTGCCATCTCTTACGACACTGGGGCCAACGTCCTGACTTTC
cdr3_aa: CAISYDTGANVLTF

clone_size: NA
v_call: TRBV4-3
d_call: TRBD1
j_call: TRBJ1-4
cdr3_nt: TGCGCCAGCAGCCAAGATCCCTGGACAGGGGGTAATGAAAAACTGTTTTTT
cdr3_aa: CASSQDPWTGGNEKLFF

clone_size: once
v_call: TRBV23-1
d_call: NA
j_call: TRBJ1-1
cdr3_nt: TGCGCCAGCAGTCAATCACGGTTGGCGGGCACTGAAGCTTTCTTT
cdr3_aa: CASSQSRLAGTEAFF

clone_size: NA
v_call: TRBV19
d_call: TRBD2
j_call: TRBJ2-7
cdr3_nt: TGTGCCAGTAGTATGGGACTAGCATACGAGCAGTACTTC
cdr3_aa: CASSMGLAYEQYF

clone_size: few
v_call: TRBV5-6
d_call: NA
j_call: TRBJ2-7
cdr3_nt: TGTGCCAGCAGCTTGGTGGACAGTTTCTTCGGGCAGTACTTC
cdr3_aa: CASSLVDSFFGQYF

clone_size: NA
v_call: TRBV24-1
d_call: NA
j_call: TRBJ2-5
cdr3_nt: TGTGCCACCGAAAGAAACCTCACAGGGCTCCCCGAGACCCAGTACTTC
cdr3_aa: CATERNLTGLPETQYF

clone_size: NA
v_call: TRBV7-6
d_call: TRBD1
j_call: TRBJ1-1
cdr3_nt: TGTGCCAGCAGCCGATCCGGGACAGGCAGGAGCACTGAAGCTTTCTTT
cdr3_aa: CASSRSGTGRSTEAFF